The entry that follows covers one T cell receptor (beta chain) sequence. No antigen is known for it. This record belongs to a study of Tregs in tolerant kidney transplant recipients. The study's findings and limits: Changing PCR primers prevented nucleotide comparison between some patients' samples.

The CDR3 covers 14 residues. The method was immunoSEQ multiplex PCR; TCRdb's version includes in-frame clones alone and lacks a portion of them. The sample has roughly 64,000 clones; 70% to 90% are singletons. Mixed chimerism was transient after nonmyeloablative marrow transplants from related graft donors. Source: CD4+ T cells from blood (PBMCs), taken 6 months after the transplant. This TCR was sampled from a human patient who received a combined kidney and bone marrow transplant. The T cells may partly be graft donor cells. The genes are TRBV21-1 and TRBJ2-1; no DNA check was done on the table's D call, TRBD1. TRBV21-1 is noted as a pseudogene. For the CDR3, the DNA is TGTGCCAGCAGAGGACAGCCGACTTCTAATGAGCAGTTCTTC. It is translated as CASRGQPTSNEQFF.